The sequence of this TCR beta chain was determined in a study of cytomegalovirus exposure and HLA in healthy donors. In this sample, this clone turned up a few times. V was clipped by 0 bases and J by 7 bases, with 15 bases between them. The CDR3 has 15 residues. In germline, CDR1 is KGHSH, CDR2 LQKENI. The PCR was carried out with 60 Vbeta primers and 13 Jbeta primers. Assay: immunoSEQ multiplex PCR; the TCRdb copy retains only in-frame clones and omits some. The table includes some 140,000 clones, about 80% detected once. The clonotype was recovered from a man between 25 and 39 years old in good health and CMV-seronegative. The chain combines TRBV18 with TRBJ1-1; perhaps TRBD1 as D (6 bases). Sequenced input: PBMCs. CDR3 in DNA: TGTGCCAGCTCACCACCGGGGACACCCGCCCTTGAAGCTTTCTTT. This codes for CASSPPGTPALEAFF.